This T cell receptor beta chain originates from a study of IL-17A CD8 T cells in psoriatic arthritis synovium. Looking at the study overall: The study was designed to define the phenotype, molecular profile and function of synovial IL-17A+CD8+ T cells in the pathogenesis of psoriatic arthritis. What the study reported, not specific to this receptor: Only a few patients were covered by TCR sequencing, and this limited sample size was acknowledged by the authors. Although most synovial CD8+ subsets stayed polyclonal, some individual clones made up over 5% of the repertoire. Cells came from synovial fluid rather than synovial tissue, since no psoriatic arthritis synovial tissue samples were available.

V is clipped by 4 bases and J by 3 bases, and the sequence between their germline boundaries is 10 bases long. The CDR3 spans 14 residues, from the cysteine through the phenylalanine. Left in the record is the CDR3 DNA by itself, 42 bases read in frame from the first base. CDR1 and CDR2, looked up from the germline V gene, are SNHLY and FYNNEI. DNA was extracted (Qiagen), and TCRbeta V-D-J rearrangements were subjected to bias-controlled amplification followed by high-throughput sequencing (immunoSEQ; Adaptive Biotech). The study's processing was this. The immunoSEQ Analyzer platform was used to analyze productive sequences at the sequence level. Clonality was computed as 1 minus Pielou's evenness, ranging from 0 (highly polyclonal) to 1 (monoclonal). Repertoire overlap between subsets was quantified with the Morisita index, from 0 (no similarity) to 1 (complete similarity). TCRdb provides this immuneACCESS table in a form limited to in-frame rearrangements. Some clones are lacking; in checked studies, under half of them reflect an unresolved V gene, and why the rest are absent is not known. For V, J and clone size, that table is used; D and trimming come from the DNA. The sample data list 2,000 to 2,500 clones, and less than 75% of these were observed just once. Of the sample, roughly a tenth is held by the ten largest clones.

This clone was seen a handful of times. Its specific antigen is unknown. No much larger clone exists at a distance of one base, and base qualities are not known. Synovial fluid effusions were aspirated from actively inflamed joints of psoriatic arthritis patients. For each patient, synovial fluid served as the source from which three memory CD8+ T cell populations were isolated by sorting: Tc1 cells (IL-17A-IFNgamma+), Tc17 cells (IL-17A+) and the bulk memory fraction, allowing their TCR repertoires to be compared. The Classification of Psoriatic Arthritis Study Group (CASPAR) criteria were met by the psoriatic arthritis patients. Bulk memory CD8+ T cells were sorted as CD45RA-CD27+/- plus CD45RA+CD27- cells. TCRbeta sequencing was performed on sorted synovial fluid CD8+ T cell subsets from a few patients with psoriatic arthritis. Synovial fluid mononuclear cells were isolated with Lymphoprep and cryopreserved in liquid nitrogen before use. The medium used for cryopreservation had roughly 47% fetal calf serum and around 9.6% dimethyl sulfoxide.

The chain couples TRBV2 to TRBJ2-1; the D gene is perhaps TRBD2, on 6 matching bases. This receptor was identified in a human donor with psoriatic arthritis. Sequencing used memory CD8+ T cells from synovial fluid. Interpreted using the paper, the cell subset or site label stands for: bulk memory CD8+ T cells (CD45RA-CD27+/- and CD45RA+CD27-). The nucleotides are TGTGCCAGCAGTGGGGACTCGGGCTACAATGAGCAGTTCTTC. Translation gives CASSGDSGYNEQFF.